These 14 T cell receptor beta chains originate from one sample sequenced in a study of response to subunit inactivated influenza vaccine. One entry per CDR3 protein, called by TCRdb with MiXCR from the RT-PCR reads. The sample holds over 400,000 distinct CDR3 sequences; around 13% are singletons and the top ten take approximately 14%. This specimen was PBMCs from blood, taken about 6 weeks after vaccination. The receptors originated from a man aged 50 or older who received an inactivated influenza vaccine.

This clonotype was recorded at least ten times. The genes are TRBV29-1 and TRBJ2-7; 10 nucleotides match TRBD2. V lost 4 bases to trimming and J lost 7 bases; unmatched junction nucleotides: 7. This CDR3 region has 13 residues. Per the germline V gene, CDR1 is SQVTM and CDR2 is ANQGSEA. As DNA, the CDR3 is TGCAGCGTTGGGCTAGCGGGAGTGTTTGAGCAGTACTTC. Translating gives CSVGLAGVFEQYF.

The chain carries TRBV5-1 and TRBJ2-3, with 9 bases that match TRBD1. Germline values: CDR1 SGHRS, CDR2 YFSETQ. The J segment lost 4 bases and the V segment lost 2 bases, leaving 8 bases of the junction unmatched. This CDR3 region has 16 residues. CDR3 loop: CASSLPGQGLADTQYF. In DNA form, the CDR3 reads TGCGCCAGCAGCTTACCGGGACAGGGATTGGCAGATACGCAGTATTTT.

This clonotype was picked up a small number of times. The chain has TRBV7-2 and TRBJ2-1; 10 bases line up with TRBD2. This CDR3 has 17 residues. The V and J ends lost 0 bases and 7 bases, in that order; junction bases with no gene match: 9. In germline, CDR1 is SGHTA, CDR2 FQGNSA. The CDR3 nucleotides are TGTGCCAGCAGCTTAGCCCTGACTAGCGGGCTGGGGAATGAGCAGTTCTTC. It codes for CASSLALTSGLGNEQFF.

This clonotype showed up just a few times. The chain carries TRBV10-3 and TRBJ2-7; no clear D. Germline V gives CDR1 ENHRY, CDR2 SYGVKD. This CDR3 is built from 12 residues. V was pared by 3 bases and J by 3 bases, with 6 bases between. CDR3 nucleotide sequence: TGTGCCATCAGTGATGACTTCTACGAGCAGTACTTC. Residues: CAISDDFYEQYF.

The rearrangement links TRBV12-3 or TRBV12-4 to TRBJ1-5; D not certain. This CDR3 has 15 residues. Trimming pared 6 bases from V and 2 bases from J, leaving 14 bases between. The CDR3 DNA is TGTGCCAGCAGCTCGGGGATCTTCGGCAATCAGCCCCAGCATTTT. Its translation: CASSSGIFGNQPQHF.

The chain uses TRBV20-1 and TRBJ2-7; maybe TRBD1 (5 bases). The ends were cut back, 0 bases at V and 0 bases at J, with 9 bases in the middle. The CDR3 loop spans 14 amino acids. The germline gives CDR1 DFQATT, CDR2 SNEGSKA (reference sequence). CDR3 bases: TGCAGTGCTAGAGAGGACAAGGACTCCTACGAGCAGTACTTC. Its translation is CSAREDKDSYEQYF.

In its sample, this clonotype was seen a few times. The gene calls are TRBV12-3 or TRBV12-4 and TRBJ2-7; TRBD1 matches at 10 bases. This CDR3 has 17 amino acids. The J segment lost 6 bases and the V segment lost 8 bases, leaving 19 bases of the junction unmatched. Here the CDR3 DNA reads TGTGCCAGCCGCGATTCTTATCAGGGACAGGGGCCACCCGAGCAGTACTTC. This translates into CASRDSYQGQGPPEQYF.

The rearrangement uses TRBV5-1 and TRBJ2-2, with TRBD1 matching over 8 bases. Trimming cost V 4 bases and J 4 bases; bases outside gene matches: 9. Germline-derived CDR1 and CDR2 are SGHRS and YFSETQ. The CDR3 covers 16 residues. The CDR3 bases are TGCGCCAGCAGCAAAACGACAGGGGCCGGCACCGGGGAGCTGTTTTTT. Its translation is CASSKTTGAGTGELFF.

This clonotype was seen at least ten times. V is TRBV6-5 and J is TRBJ1-1, with 7 nucleotides matching TRBD1. In germline, CDR1 is MNHEY, CDR2 SVGAGI. The CDR3 sequence is 13 residues long. V gave up 4 bases and J gave up 6 bases; unmatched junction bases: 5. The CDR3 loop reads CASSFDREAEAFF. The DNA of the CDR3 is TGTGCCAGCAGTTTCGACAGGGAGGCTGAAGCTTTCTTT.

Only a few counts were recorded for this clonotype. CDR3 residues: CSAGRTSGGPQETQYF. DNA for the CDR3: TGCAGTGCTGGCCGGACTAGCGGGGGCCCCCAAGAGACCCAGTACTTC. This chain uses TRBV20-1 with TRBJ2-5; 13 positions match TRBD2. The germline gives CDR1 DFQATT, CDR2 SNEGSKA (reference sequence). J gave up 1 base and V 5 bases, and 7 bases lay outside the gene matches. The CDR3 is made up of 16 amino acids.

This clonotype appeared once. The chain has TRBV20-1 and TRBJ2-3; 9 nucleotides line up with TRBD2. From germline, CDR1 is DFQATT and CDR2 SNEGSKA (reference sequence). The CDR3 is 17 residues long. CDR3 DNA sequence: TGCTGCTCTAGAGATCGGGCTAGCGGGACCATCGCAGATACGCAGTATTTT. Protein: CCSRDRASGTIADTQYF.

This clonotype showed up just a few times. The J gene is TRBJ2-3, the V gene TRBV2; tentatively, D is TRBD2 (5 bases). This CDR3 spans 13 amino acids. Trimming took off 7 bases at V and 1 base at J, with 9 bases between the two ends. CDR1 is SNHLY and CDR2 is FYNNEI in the germline V gene. The CDR3 spells CASIRDGTDTQYF. The CDR3 DNA follows: TGTGCCAGCATCCGGGATGGCACAGATACGCAGTATTTT.

The chain couples TRBV10-3 to TRBJ2-1; 7 bases are a match to TRBD1. Germline CDR1 ENHRY, CDR2 SYGVKD. The CDR3 is 15 amino acids. V lost 6 bases, J lost 2 bases, and 7 bases stayed unmatched. CDR3 in amino acids: CAIRTQGSPYNEQFF. DNA for the CDR3: TGTGCCATCAGGACACAGGGGAGTCCCTACAATGAGCAGTTCTTC.

This clonotype was seen more than once but under ten times. The chain links TRBV28 to TRBJ2-5, with TRBD2 matching over 12 bases. Germline CDR1 reads MDHEN; CDR2 reads SYDVKM. After removal of 5 bases from V and 2 bases from J, the junction contained 6 bases not matched to a gene. This CDR3 region has 16 residues. The CDR3 DNA reads as TGTGCCAGCAGTATCCAACTAGCGGGGGGTCAAGAGACCCAGTACTTC. This sequence encodes CASSIQLAGGQETQYF.